What follows are 25 T cell receptor beta chains derived from one specimen sequenced in a study of cytomegalovirus exposure and HLA in healthy donors. The PCR contained 60 Vbeta and 13 Jbeta primers. TCRdb keeps only in-frame clones here, not all; method: immunoSEQ multiplex PCR. The sample shows around 170,000 clones, roughly 77% of them seen only once. The sequencing input was PBMCs. The receptors were gathered from a woman aged 25 to 39 in good health and CMV-seronegative.

The rearrangement joins TRBV10-1 to TRBJ1-6, with 7 nucleotides matching TRBD1. The CDR3 contains 15 residues. The J segment lost 6 bases and the V segment lost 7 bases, leaving 9 bases of the junction unmatched. The germline V gene encodes CDR1 WNHNN and CDR2 SYGVQD (reference sequence). The CDR3 is CASTPRGRSNSPLHF. The CDR3 region has the DNA TGCGCCAGCACCCCCAGGGGGAGGTCTAATTCACCCCTCCACTTT.

The chain combines TRBV19 with TRBJ2-7; possibly TRBD1 for D (5 bases). V dropped 1 base and J dropped 0 bases, with 10 bases sitting between them. Germline V gene data show CDR1 as LNHDA and CDR2 as SQIVND (reference sequence). This CDR3 is built from 15 residues. The CDR3 sequence: CASSIGQGSSYEQYF. In nucleotides, the CDR3 is TGTGCCAGTAGTATAGGGCAGGGAAGCTCCTACGAGCAGTACTTC.

The chain links TRBV9 to TRBJ1-1; 8 nucleotides align to TRBD1. Germline CDR1 is SGDLS and CDR2 is YYNGEE. Trimming cost V 5 bases and J 1 base; bases outside gene matches: 4. The CDR3 length is 14 residues. The CDR3 is CASRDGQGNTEAFF. The CDR3 nucleotides are TGTGCCAGCAGAGACGGACAGGGGAACACTGAAGCTTTCTTT.

The rearrangement links TRBV7-9 to TRBJ2-7; 7 nucleotides agree with TRBD2. Germline V gene data show CDR1 as SEHNR and CDR2 as FQNEAQ (reference sequence). The CDR3 is made up of 15 amino acids. V shed 2 bases and J 0 bases; nucleotides not matched to a gene: 4. In DNA, the CDR3 is TGTGCCAGCAGCTTAATGCGGGGGTCCTCCTACGAGCAGTACTTC. This codes for CASSLMRGSSYEQYF. The variable domain in full, completed from reference TRBV7-9 and TRBJ2-7, reads DTGVSQNPRHKITKRGQNVTFRCDPISEHNRLYWYRQTLGQGPEFLTYFQNEAQLEKSRLLSDRFSAERPKGSFSTLEIQRTEQGDSAMYLCASSLMRGSSYEQYFGPGTRLTVT.

The chain recombines TRBV6-1 with TRBJ1-1; TRBD1 matches 7 bases. CDR3 length equals 14 residues. The V and J ends lost 6 bases and 4 bases, in that order; junction bases with no gene match: 8. Germline V gene data show CDR1 as MNHNS and CDR2 as SASEGT. CDR3 coding DNA: TGTGCCAGCAGCCTAACAGGGGTGGGCACTGAAGCTTTCTTT. This codes for CASSLTGVGTEAFF.

J is TRBJ2-3 and V is TRBV6-1; TRBD2 aligns across 9 bases. The CDR3 contains 15 residues. Germline loops: CDR1 MNHNS, CDR2 SASEGT. V lost 2 bases and J lost 2; bases outside the gene matches: 2. This chain's CDR3 is CASSELAGATDTQYF. CDR3 nucleotide sequence: TGTGCCAGCAGTGAATTAGCGGGGGCCACAGATACGCAGTATTTT.

The rearrangement links TRBV12-5 to TRBJ2-7; D might be TRBD1 (6 bases). CDR1 is LGHNT, CDR2 FRNRAP, per germline. V shed 5 bases and J shed 2 bases, with 10 bases lying between them. CDR3 size: 13 residues. The CDR3 reads CASGQGQTYEQYF. The DNA of the CDR3 is TGTGCTAGTGGTCAAGGACAGACCTACGAGCAGTACTTC.

The rearrangement links TRBV9 to TRBJ2-1, with TRBD1 as a possible D gene (6 bases). Germline CDR1 reads SGDLS; CDR2 reads YYNGEE. The CDR3 sequence is 15 residues long. The V end lost 0 bases, the J end lost 5 bases, and 12 bases lay between the germline ends. The CDR3 DNA sequence: TGTGCCAGCAGCGTAGGAACCAACAGGGACAATGAGCAGTTCTTC. Protein: CASSVGTNRDNEQFF.

The chain couples TRBV4-1 to TRBJ1-4, with D possibly TRBD1 on 5 matching bases. The CDR3 contains 15 residues. Germline CDR1 is MGHRA and CDR2 is YSYEKL. Trimming cost V 1 base and J 0 bases, with 6 bases left between them. The CDR3 DNA sequence: TGCGCCAGCAGCCAAGTAGGGGCAACTAATGAAAAACTGTTTTTT. This gives the protein CASSQVGATNEKLFF.

The rearrangement links TRBV7-2 to TRBJ2-5; 13 nucleotides agree with TRBD2. The CDR3 sequence is 16 residues long. Germline V lookup: CDR1 SGHTA, CDR2 FQGNSA. Trimming removed 6 bases from V and 5 bases from J; junction bases left unmatched: 9. CDR3 in amino acids: CASRSDGTSGMETQYF. The CDR3 region has the DNA TGTGCCAGCAGGTCCGATGGGACTAGCGGGATGGAGACCCAGTACTTC.

This chain connects TRBV9 to TRBJ1-2; D gene uncertain. CDR3 length equals 16 residues. The germline gives CDR1 SGDLS, CDR2 YYNGEE. The V end lost 0 bases, the J end lost 1 base, and 13 bases lay between the germline ends. The CDR3 here is CASSVVAGPINYGYTF. The CDR3 DNA reads as TGTGCCAGCAGCGTAGTGGCAGGCCCAATTAACTATGGCTACACCTTC.

A few counts support this clone. J is TRBJ1-1 and V is TRBV4-1, with a tentative D call TRBD1 (5 bases). This CDR3 has 13 amino acids. Trimming removed 1 base from V and 4 bases from J, with 7 bases in between. Germline V gives CDR1 MGHRA, CDR2 YSYEKL. CDR3 in amino acids: CASSQVGGTEAFF. CDR3 nucleotides: TGCGCCAGCAGCCAAGTCGGGGGCACTGAAGCTTTCTTT.

V and J are TRBV7-2 and TRBJ1-3; no clear D. CDR1 and CDR2 (germline): SGHTA, FQGNSA. The V and J ends lost 4 bases and 0 bases respectively, with 10 bases between them. The CDR3 extends over 15 amino acids. In DNA form, the CDR3 reads TGTGCCAGCAGCTCACAAGAAAGCTCTGGAAACACCATATATTTT. As protein: CASSSQESSGNTIYF.

The V gene is TRBV18, the J gene TRBJ1-5; D possibly corresponds to TRBD1 (6 bases). The CDR3 has 16 residues. Germline V gene lookup returns CDR1 KGHSH and CDR2 LQKENI. Between the trimmed V and J ends, which lost 1 base and 7 bases, there was a span of 17 bases. The CDR3 DNA is TGTGCCAGCTCACCACTGGCGGGGGCGCGAGAACAGCCCCAGCATTTT. This codes for CASSPLAGAREQPQHF.

The V and J genes are TRBV10-1 and TRBJ2-5; D is possibly TRBD2 (6 bases). This CDR3 contains 14 residues. Germline V gene lookup returns CDR1 WNHNN and CDR2 SYGVQD (reference sequence). Trimming stripped 5 bases from V and 4 bases from J, with 14 bases between. CDR3 loop: CASSRGPGGETQYF. As DNA, the CDR3 is TGCGCCAGCAGTCGAGGCCCCGGGGGAGAGACCCAGTACTTC.

This clone was counted a single time. The rearrangement joins TRBV10-3 to TRBJ2-6; 7 bases line up with TRBD1. CDR3 length: 14 residues. CDR1 and CDR2 (germline): ENHRY, SYGVKD. Trimming removed 10 bases from V and 2 bases from J; junction bases left unmatched: 5. CDR3 region: CATATGAGANVLTF. CDR3 in DNA: TGTGCCACCGCAACAGGGGCTGGGGCCAACGTCCTGACTTTC.

In this sample, this clone turned up a few times. The chain uses TRBV9 and TRBJ2-5; 8 nucleotides match TRBD1. Germline assignment: CDR1 SGDLS and CDR2 YYNGEE. V shed 0 bases, J shed 5 bases, and the junction held 3 bases outside the gene matches. The CDR3 is made up of 14 amino acids. The CDR3 DNA reads TGTGCCAGCAGCGTAGAACCAGGGGGCGAGACCCAGTACTTC. It specifies CASSVEPGGETQYF.

The J gene is TRBJ2-5, the V gene TRBV5-1; D gene uncertain. Germline CDR1 and CDR2: SGHRS and YFSETQ. V lost 3 bases to trimming and J lost 10 bases, with 10 bases between them. CDR3 length: 11 residues. The chain's CDR3 is CASSSQQVQYF. The CDR3 DNA reads TGCGCCAGCAGCTCCCAGCAGGTCCAGTACTTC.

Worth noting for this clone: The conserved phenylalanine or tryptophan is not found at the CDR3 terminus, so this likely reflects a read error. This chain joins TRBV6-5 and TRBJ1-5, with TRBD1 matching 8 bases. The germline CDR1 and CDR2 sequences are MNHEY and SVGAGI. V was clipped by 5 bases and J by 11 bases; unmatched bases: 14. CDR3 length: 15 amino acids. The CDR3 protein is CASSPDRATVWSQHV. CDR3 DNA: TGTGCCAGCAGTCCGGACAGGGCAACGGTCTGGTCCCAGCATGTT.

The rearrangement joins TRBV18 to TRBJ1-1; D not certain. CDR1 KGHSH and CDR2 LQKENI come from the germline V gene. V gave up 3 bases and J gave up 0 bases, with 8 bases separating them. The length of the CDR3 is 14 residues. Written as DNA, the CDR3 is TGTGCCAGCTCACCGAAACAGCTGAACACTGAAGCTTTCTTT. It is translated as CASSPKQLNTEAFF.

V gene TRBV5-5 combines with J gene TRBJ1-6, with D possibly TRBD1 on 6 matching bases. V lost 1 base to trimming and J lost 6 bases, with 11 bases between them. This CDR3 spans 15 amino acids. The germline V gene encodes CDR1 SGHKS and CDR2 YYEKEE (reference sequence). The CDR3 region is CASSLMPGVNSPLHF. As DNA, the CDR3 is TGTGCCAGCAGCTTGATGCCAGGGGTTAATTCACCCCTCCACTTT.

This rearrangement joins TRBV5-6 to TRBJ1-1, with 9 bases matching TRBD1. Per the germline V gene, CDR1 is SGHDT and CDR2 is YYEEEE. The CDR3 totals 16 residues. The V gene end was trimmed by 4 bases and the J gene end by 1 base; junction bases not matched to a gene: 8. The CDR3 here is CASSPDRGAGNTEAFF. The CDR3 DNA follows: TGTGCCAGCAGCCCGGACAGGGGAGCGGGGAACACTGAAGCTTTCTTT.

The rearrangement joins TRBV7-2 to TRBJ1-2, with a weak D call TRBD1 (5 bases). The germline V gene has CDR1 SGHTA and CDR2 FQGNSA. Trimming cost V 5 bases and J 5 bases, with 15 bases left between them. This CDR3 region has 14 residues. The CDR3 is CASSPPGRIYGYTF. For the CDR3, the DNA is TGTGCCAGCAGCCCGCCAGGGCGGATTTATGGCTACACCTTC.

The chain combines TRBV4-3 with TRBJ1-6; D might be TRBD1 (5 bases). With 1 base removed from V and 8 bases from J, the gap between germline ends came to 12 bases. This CDR3 region has 15 residues. In germline, CDR1 is LGHNA, CDR2 YSLEER. The CDR3 protein is CASSQVGREDSPLHF. CDR3 nucleotides: TGCGCCAGCAGCCAAGTAGGCAGGGAGGATTCACCCCTCCACTTT.

The chain couples TRBV29-1 to TRBJ2-3, with D possibly being TRBD1 (6 bases). Germline V CDR1 and CDR2: SQVTM, ANQGSEA. V was shortened by 8 bases and J by 2 bases, with 14 bases between the two germline ends. This CDR3 has 13 amino acids. For the CDR3, the DNA is TGCAGCTCATCAGGGGCGAACACAGATACGCAGTATTTT. Protein: CSSSGANTDTQYF.